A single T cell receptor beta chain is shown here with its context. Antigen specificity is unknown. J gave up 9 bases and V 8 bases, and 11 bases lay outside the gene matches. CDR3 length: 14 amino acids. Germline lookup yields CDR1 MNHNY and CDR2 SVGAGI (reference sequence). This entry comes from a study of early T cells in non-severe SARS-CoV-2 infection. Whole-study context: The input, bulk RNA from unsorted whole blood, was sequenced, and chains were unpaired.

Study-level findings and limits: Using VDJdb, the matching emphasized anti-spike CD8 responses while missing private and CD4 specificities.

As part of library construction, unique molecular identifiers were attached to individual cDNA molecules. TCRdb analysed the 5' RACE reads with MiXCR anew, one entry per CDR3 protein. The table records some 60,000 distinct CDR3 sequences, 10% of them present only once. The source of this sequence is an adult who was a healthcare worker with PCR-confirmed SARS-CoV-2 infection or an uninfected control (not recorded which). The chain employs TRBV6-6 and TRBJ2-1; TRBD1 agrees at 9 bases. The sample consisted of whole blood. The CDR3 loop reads CASVRDREVGEQFF. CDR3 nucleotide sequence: TGTGCCAGCGTCCGGGACAGGGAAGTTGGTGAGCAGTTCTTC.